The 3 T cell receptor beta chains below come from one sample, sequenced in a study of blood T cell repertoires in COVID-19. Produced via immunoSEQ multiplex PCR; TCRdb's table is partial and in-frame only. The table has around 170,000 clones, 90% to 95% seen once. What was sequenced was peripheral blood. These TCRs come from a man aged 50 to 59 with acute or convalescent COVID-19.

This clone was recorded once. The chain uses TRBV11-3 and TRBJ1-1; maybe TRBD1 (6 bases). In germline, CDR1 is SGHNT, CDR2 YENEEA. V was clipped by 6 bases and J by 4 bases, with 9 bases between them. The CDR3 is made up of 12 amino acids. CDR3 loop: CASRGRGTEAFF. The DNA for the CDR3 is TGTGCCAGCAGAGGCAGGGGCACTGAAGCTTTCTTT.

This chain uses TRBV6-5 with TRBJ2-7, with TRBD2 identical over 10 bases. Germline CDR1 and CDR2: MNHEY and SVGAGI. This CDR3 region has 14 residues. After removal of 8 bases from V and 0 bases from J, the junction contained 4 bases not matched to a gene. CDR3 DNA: TGTGCCAGCCGGACTAGCGGAAGCTCCTACGAGCAGTACTTC. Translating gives CASRTSGSSYEQYF.

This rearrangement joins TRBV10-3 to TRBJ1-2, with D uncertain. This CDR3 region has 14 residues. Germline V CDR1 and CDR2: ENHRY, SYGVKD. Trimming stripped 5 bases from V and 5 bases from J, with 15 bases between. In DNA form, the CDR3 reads TGTGCCATCAGTTGGATGGAACTCGGGTATGGCTACACCTTC. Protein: CAISWMELGYGYTF.